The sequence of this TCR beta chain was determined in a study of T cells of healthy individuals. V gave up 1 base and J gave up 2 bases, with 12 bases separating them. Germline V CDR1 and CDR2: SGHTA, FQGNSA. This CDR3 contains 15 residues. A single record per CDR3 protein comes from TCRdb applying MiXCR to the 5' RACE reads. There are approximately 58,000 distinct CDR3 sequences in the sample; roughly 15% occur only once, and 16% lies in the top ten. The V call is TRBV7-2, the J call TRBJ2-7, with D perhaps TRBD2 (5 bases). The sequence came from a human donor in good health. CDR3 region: CASSLDTGSAYEQYF. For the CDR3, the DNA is TGTGCCAGCAGCTTAGACACGGGATCCGCCTACGAGCAGTACTTC.